The 26 T cell receptor beta chains below were found in one sample sequenced in a study of identical twins (dated by TCRdb to the mid-2010s). Receptors were amplified or captured by 5' RACE. TCRdb records Illumina HiSeq 2000 as the sequencer. TCRdb ran its own pipeline on the public reads, namely fastp trimming at Q25 and MiXCR clone calling, and kept in-frame beta chains. Rows merge per CDR3 protein into single entries with the most common DNA and genes. In all, the sample holds approximately 530,000 distinct CDR3 sequences, and approximately 20% of those were seen once. The top ten hold around 0.48% of the sample. The data also belong to a second study, concerning yellow fever vaccine responses in identical twins.

The material sequenced was CD4+ T cells sorted from blood. The receptors come from a woman between 18 and 30 years old in good health.

The chain employs TRBV3-1 and TRBJ1-4, with no clear D. The CDR3 length is 13 residues. Germline values: CDR1 LGHDT, CDR2 YNNKEL (reference sequence). V gave up 4 bases and J gave up 10 bases, with 13 bases separating them. CDR3 in amino acids: CASSPLSTGKLFF. The CDR3 DNA sequence: TGTGCCAGCAGCCCACTCTCAACCGGAAAACTGTTTTTT.

V gene TRBV19 combines with J gene TRBJ2-1; no clear D. The CDR3 length is 14 residues. The germline V gene encodes CDR1 LNHDA and CDR2 SQIVND (reference sequence). V was shortened by 3 bases and J by 6 bases, with 12 bases between the two germline ends. The CDR3 nucleotides read TGTGCCAGTAGTATTGGGCCATCGGGCAATGAGCAGTTCTTC. Translation: CASSIGPSGNEQFF.

The chain carries TRBV12-3 or TRBV12-4 and TRBJ2-7, with 9 nucleotides matching TRBD2. With 2 bases clipped from V and 6 bases from J, the junction kept 17 bases outside the gene matches. The CDR3 is made up of 18 amino acids. CDR3: CASSLPREAGGPQLEQYF. CDR3 DNA: TGTGCCAGCAGTTTACCCAGGGAGGCGGGAGGGCCCCAACTCGAGCAGTACTTC.

The chain combines TRBV7-7 with TRBJ1-4, with D maybe TRBD1 (5 bases). V dropped 5 bases and J dropped 4 bases, with 14 bases sitting between them. Per the germline V gene, CDR1 is SSHAT and CDR2 is FNYEAQ (reference sequence). This CDR3 has 15 amino acids. CDR3 DNA: TGTGCCAGCAGCCAATCCGGGGCCCTTAATGAAAAACTGTTTTTT. This sequence encodes CASSQSGALNEKLFF.

This chain joins TRBV13 and TRBJ2-6; D might be TRBD2 (6 bases). V was shortened by 10 bases and J by 4 bases, with 14 bases between the two germline ends. This CDR3 has 14 residues. CDR1 PRHDT and CDR2 FYEKMQ come from the germline V gene (reference sequence). The CDR3 loop is CATMGGAGANVLTF. CDR3 DNA: TGTGCCACCATGGGAGGTGCCGGGGCCAACGTCCTGACTTTC.

The rearrangement uses TRBV6-1 and TRBJ2-3; perhaps TRBD2 as D (6 bases). V was trimmed by 8 bases and J by 1 base, leaving 19 bases between them. Germline CDR1 is MNHNS and CDR2 is SASEGT. The CDR3 totals 16 residues. CDR3 protein: CASGGTTDLGTDTQYF. The CDR3 DNA reads as TGTGCCAGCGGGGGGACCACGGACTTGGGCACAGATACGCAGTATTTT.

This clonotype was observed a few times. The gene calls are TRBV7-6 and TRBJ2-1, with 7 bases identical to TRBD1. Per the germline V gene, CDR1 is SGHVS and CDR2 is FNYEAQ. J gave up 0 bases and V 5 bases, and 7 bases lay outside the gene matches. This CDR3 region has 16 residues. The CDR3, as DNA: TGTGCCAGCAGCCGGGACAGCACCAGCTCCTACAATGAGCAGTTCTTC. Protein product: CASSRDSTSSYNEQFF.

This clonotype has only a few counts. This chain uses TRBV12-3 or TRBV12-4 with TRBJ2-3; perhaps D is TRBD1 or TRBD2 (5 bases each). V was shortened by 6 bases and J by 5 bases, with 15 bases between the two germline ends. CDR3 length equals 14 residues. CDR3 nucleotide sequence: TGTGCCAGCAGATCCCGAGGGGTGAGAGATACGCAGTATTTT. Protein sequence: CASRSRGVRDTQYF.

V and J are TRBV7-3 and TRBJ2-3; TRBD2 agrees at 13 bases. This CDR3 has 16 residues. Germline lookup yields CDR1 SGHTA and CDR2 FQGTGA. V dropped 5 bases and J dropped 4; count of bases not matched to a gene: 6. The CDR3 DNA follows: TGTGCCAGCAGCCCAGGACTAGCGGGAGACGCAGATACGCAGTATTTT. It encodes CASSPGLAGDADTQYF.

This chain connects TRBV19 to TRBJ2-1; D is perhaps TRBD2 (5 bases). V lost 6 bases, J lost 7 bases, and 16 bases lay in between. The CDR3 is 14 amino acids. Germline CDR1 is LNHDA and CDR2 is SQIVND (reference sequence). The CDR3 region is CASSERASKNEQFF. CDR3 bases: TGTGCCAGTAGCGAGAGGGCCTCGAAAAATGAGCAGTTCTTC.

In its sample, this clonotype was seen many times. The chain combines TRBV12-3 or TRBV12-4 with TRBJ2-6; no clear D. V shed 4 bases and J shed 2 bases, with 0 bases lying between them. The CDR3 spans 12 residues. The CDR3 loop is CASSSGANVLTF. The CDR3 DNA is TGTGCCAGCAGTTCTGGGGCCAACGTCCTGACTTTC.

This sequence joins TRBV7-8 and TRBJ2-3, with D possibly TRBD2 on 6 matching bases. Germline CDR1 reads SGHVS; CDR2 reads FQNEAQ. CDR3 size: 16 residues. Between the trimmed V and J ends, which lost 5 bases and 1 base, there was a span of 16 bases. The DNA for the CDR3 is TGTGCCAGCAGCGGGAGGACACCTACCCGCACAGATACGCAGTATTTT. It translates to CASSGRTPTRTDTQYF.

This clonotype was counted a few times. V usage is TRBV18 and J usage is TRBJ2-4; D gene ambiguous. The CDR3 is made up of 15 amino acids. The V end was cut by 5 bases, the J end by 0 bases, with 11 bases between. CDR1 is KGHSH and CDR2 is LQKENI in the germline V gene. CDR3 nucleotide sequence: TGTGCCAGCTCAATTAGGGAACTAGCCAAAAACATTCAGTACTTC. Translating it yields CASSIRELAKNIQYF.

The rearrangement links TRBV20-1 to TRBJ2-1; 10 positions match TRBD2. CDR3 length: 18 residues. The V segment lost 6 bases and the J segment 1 base; nucleotides outside the gene matches: 15. CDR1 is DFQATT and CDR2 is SNEGSKA in the germline V gene (reference sequence). CDR3 sequence: CSATGQRGGLVSYNEQFF. The CDR3 DNA reads as TGCAGTGCCACGGGACAGCGGGGGGGTTTAGTTTCCTACAATGAGCAGTTCTTC.

The chain uses TRBV6-4 and TRBJ2-3, with a possible D match to TRBD1 (5 bases). In germline, CDR1 is MRHNA, CDR2 SNTAGT. V lost 2 bases and J 0 bases, leaving 12 bases between the germline ends. The CDR3 runs to 16 residues. CDR3 nucleotide sequence: TGTGCCAGCAGTGACAGGACATCCTTTAGCACAGATACGCAGTATTTT. It encodes CASSDRTSFSTDTQYF.

The chain recombines TRBV24-1 with TRBJ2-5; 9 positions match TRBD1. The length of the CDR3 is 16 residues. Trimming at V came to 3 bases and at J to 5 bases, leaving 9 bases not matched to a gene. CDR1 is KGHDR and CDR2 is SFDVKD in the germline V gene. The CDR3 loop is CATSDGPGQGIETQYF. For the CDR3, the DNA is TGTGCCACCAGTGATGGCCCGGGACAGGGAATCGAGACCCAGTACTTC.

This clonotype was counted a few times. The chain carries TRBV10-3 and TRBJ2-5; D is tentatively TRBD1 or TRBD2 (5 bases each). The CDR3 loop spans 12 amino acids. V was trimmed by 6 bases and J by 4 bases, leaving 9 bases between them. CDR1 is ENHRY and CDR2 is SYGVKD in the germline V gene. In DNA, the CDR3 is TGTGCCATCAGGTCCGGGACAGAGACCCAGTACTTC. As protein: CAIRSGTETQYF.

In this sample, this clonotype turned up a few times. The rearrangement links TRBV5-1 to TRBJ1-1, with TRBD1 matching over 8 bases. After removal of 1 base from V and 0 bases from J, the junction contained 8 bases not matched to a gene. There are 17 residues in the CDR3. Germline CDR1 reads SGHRS; CDR2 reads YFSETQ. The CDR3 region has the DNA TGCGCCAGCAGCTTGCCAGGGACAGGACTTATGAACACTGAAGCTTTCTTT. As protein: CASSLPGTGLMNTEAFF.

This sequence joins TRBV20-1 and TRBJ2-4; 8 positions agree with TRBD2. V gave up 5 bases and J gave up 0 bases; unmatched junction bases: 9. The CDR3 spans 16 residues. CDR1 and CDR2 (germline): DFQATT, SNEGSKA (reference sequence). The CDR3 nucleotides are TGCAGTGCTCCCCGGGGGGGGGATCTAGCCAAAAACATTCAGTACTTC. It is translated as CSAPRGGDLAKNIQYF.

The chain recombines TRBV18 with TRBJ2-7, with D perhaps TRBD2 (6 bases). Germline assignment: CDR1 KGHSH and CDR2 LQKENI. The CDR3 loop spans 16 amino acids. V lost 3 bases and J lost 6, with 21 bases in between. This chain's CDR3 is CASSPQGRSDRSEQYF. Written as DNA, the CDR3 is TGTGCCAGCTCACCGCAAGGGAGGTCCGACCGATCCGAGCAGTACTTC.

This clonotype was counted a few times. The chain carries TRBV24-1 and TRBJ1-5; TRBD1 agrees at 11 bases. Germline V CDR1 and CDR2: KGHDR, SFDVKD. The trim removed 11 bases at V and 7 bases at J, leaving 9 bases unmatched. CDR3 length: 14 residues. CDR3 bases: TGTGCCAGCGGGACAGGGGGAAACAACCAGCCCCAGCATTTT. This translates into CASGTGGNNQPQHF.

This clonotype was seen more than once but under ten times. The chain recombines TRBV20-1 with TRBJ2-1, with TRBD2 matching over 11 bases. Trimming removed 5 bases from V and 4 bases from J; junction bases left unmatched: 4. The CDR3 is made up of 14 amino acids. CDR1 and CDR2 from the germline V gene are DFQATT and SNEGSKA (reference sequence). CDR3 loop: CSAPTSGSYNEQFF. CDR3 nucleotides: TGCAGTGCTCCAACTAGCGGGAGTTACAATGAGCAGTTCTTC.

This clonotype was observed a handful of times. This chain uses TRBV7-9 with TRBJ2-5; possibly TRBD2 for D (6 bases). The germline V and J ends were trimmed by 5 bases and 2 bases, with 12 bases remaining between them. The length of the CDR3 is 14 residues. Germline V gene lookup returns CDR1 SEHNR and CDR2 FQNEAQ (reference sequence). The CDR3 bases are TGTGCCAGCAGCCCGGGACTGGAACAAGAGACCCAGTACTTC. Translated, it gives CASSPGLEQETQYF.

The rearrangement joins TRBV29-1 to TRBJ2-3; TRBD2 matches at 12 bases. V lost 6 bases to trimming and J lost 0 bases; unmatched junction nucleotides: 4. The CDR3 has 15 amino acids. Germline assignment: CDR1 SQVTM and CDR2 ANQGSEA. The CDR3 protein is CSVTGTSGSTDTQYF. The DNA for the CDR3 is TGCAGCGTCACTGGGACTAGCGGGAGCACAGATACGCAGTATTTT.

The chain carries TRBV10-3 and TRBJ2-7; D tentatively reads TRBD1 or TRBD2 (5 bases each). CDR1 and CDR2 from the germline V gene are ENHRY and SYGVKD. V shed 0 bases and J shed 0 bases, with 21 bases lying between them. CDR3 length: 19 amino acids. The CDR3 DNA reads TGTGCCATCAGTGAGTCTTTTTATAGGGACGGGAAAAGCTCCTACGAGCAGTACTTC. Translating gives CAISESFYRDGKSSYEQYF.

In DNA form, the CDR3 reads TGTGCCAGCTCGACCGGGGGCTGGTTCCATGAGCAGTTCTTC. Amino acids: CASSTGGWFHEQFF. The chain joins TRBV6-2 or TRBV6-3 to TRBJ2-1; D is perhaps TRBD1 or TRBD2 (6 bases each). Trimming took off 8 bases at V and 8 bases at J, with 19 bases between the two ends. There are 14 residues in the CDR3. Germline V lookup: CDR1 MNHEY, CDR2 SVGEGT.